This T cell receptor beta chain was retrieved from a study of T-cell memory formation after mild COVID-19. Regarding the study as a whole: Pre-infection memory already had some responding clones, implying cross-reactive memory joined. Second-wave clones that peaked on day 37 lacked confirmed SARS-CoV-2 specificity. There was a balanced CD4/CD8 profile in clones contracting day 15 to 85, and later expanders leaned CD4+.

The length of the CDR3 is 16 residues. The trim removed 6 bases at V and 1 base at J, leaving 6 bases unmatched. The V gene's germline CDR1 is MNHEY and CDR2 SVGAGI. TCRdb reprocessed the 5' RACE reads via MiXCR and lists one record per CDR3 protein. The sample has around 250,000 distinct CDR3 sequences; 15% to 20% are singletons. This clonotype was counted between two and nine times. Its target is unknown. Material: PBMCs or a T cell subset sorted from them (not recorded which). This TCR derives from a young man who had mild COVID-19 (a few samples of this study predate the infection). Cell type and time point are not known. This rearrangement joins TRBV6-5 to TRBJ2-5; 12 bases agree with TRBD2. CDR3 sequence reads: CASSRRTSGIQETQYF. CDR3 DNA: TGTGCCAGCAGCCGCCGGACTAGCGGGATCCAAGAGACCCAGTACTTC.